This TCR beta chain was found in a study of Graves' ophthalmopathy and Graves' hyperthyroidism. General study findings and limits: Separation of ophthalmopathy from stable hyperthyroidism was achieved by a 13-signature model, at 85% to 90% sensitivity and 81.08% specificity.

In the case of this clonotype: Its antigen is still unknown.

This CDR3 spans 14 amino acids. CDR1 is SGHAT, CDR2 FQNNGV, per germline. V lost 1 base, J lost 10 bases, and 14 bases lay in between. RNA transcripts were the source from which TCR beta CDR3 regions were amplified. HTBI-primed first-round RT-PCR preceded second-round multiplex PCR. One entry per CDR3 protein results from TCRdb running MiXCR on the multiplex PCR reads. Among approximately 17,000 distinct CDR3 sequences listed, around 46% were seen once. The V gene is TRBV11-2, the J gene TRBJ1-5, with TRBD1 as a possible D gene (5 bases). The clonotype originates from a middle-aged woman with stable Graves' hyperthyroidism. The sequenced sample consisted of peripheral blood. The CDR3 nucleotides read TGTGCCAGCAGCTTAGTTATGGGGGGTGGACCCCAGCATTTT. As protein: CASSLVMGGGPQHF.